This T cell receptor (beta chain) was sequenced during a study of CD8 T cells in ankylosing spondylitis. Study-wide points: Significant enrichment of disease-linked clones was reportedly seen in matched ankylosing spondylitis synovial fluid. A TCR beta motif of 7 to 9 highly homologous variants seemed to mark ankylosing spondylitis blood. A CD8+ phenotype characterized the disease-linked clones, which were relatively rare in peripheral blood.

The CDR3 runs to 16 residues. Trimming at V came to 5 bases and at J to 0 bases, leaving 6 bases not matched to a gene. Germline V gene data show CDR1 as MNHEY and CDR2 as SVGAGI. Of note for this clonotype: What it recognizes is unknown.

A quantitative 5'-RACE method, one with molecular barcodes, was used to make TCR beta libraries. Using its own MiXCR run on the 5' RACE reads, TCRdb lists one record per CDR3 protein. The sample shows about 280,000 distinct CDR3 sequences, 20% of them seen only once. The chain uses TRBV6-5 and TRBJ2-2; 7 bases map to TRBD1. The sample comprised blood, either unsorted or a sorted T cell fraction (not recorded which). This receptor was taken from a male donor with ankylosing spondylitis or in good health (not recorded which). The CDR3: CASSTTGTANTGELFF. The CDR3 region has the DNA TGTGCCAGCAGTACTACCGGGACAGCGAACACCGGGGAGCTGTTTTTT.